This T cell receptor beta chain was obtained from a study of blood T cell repertoires in COVID-19. Overall study context: Samples representing acute and convalescent COVID-19 were sourced from the United States, Italy and Spain. T cells, B-cell-depleted T cells, or PBMCs provided the cDNA or gDNA that served as material.

The repertoire was sequenced with immunoSEQ multiplex PCR; TCRdb's copy has only in-frame clones and lacks some. In the table there are about 160,000 clones, approximately 86% of which are singletons. There are 14 residues in the CDR3. Germline CDR1 and CDR2: SGHRS and YFSETQ. V was trimmed by 2 bases and J by 0 bases, leaving 9 bases between them. This rearrangement joins TRBV5-1 to TRBJ2-7; tentatively, D is TRBD1 (5 bases). The sequencing input was peripheral blood. This clonotype originated in a man in his sixties or seventies with acute or convalescent COVID-19. The CDR3 DNA reads TGCGCCAGCAGCTTCACCAGGGACTCCTACGAGCAGTACTTC. Translating gives CASSFTRDSYEQYF.